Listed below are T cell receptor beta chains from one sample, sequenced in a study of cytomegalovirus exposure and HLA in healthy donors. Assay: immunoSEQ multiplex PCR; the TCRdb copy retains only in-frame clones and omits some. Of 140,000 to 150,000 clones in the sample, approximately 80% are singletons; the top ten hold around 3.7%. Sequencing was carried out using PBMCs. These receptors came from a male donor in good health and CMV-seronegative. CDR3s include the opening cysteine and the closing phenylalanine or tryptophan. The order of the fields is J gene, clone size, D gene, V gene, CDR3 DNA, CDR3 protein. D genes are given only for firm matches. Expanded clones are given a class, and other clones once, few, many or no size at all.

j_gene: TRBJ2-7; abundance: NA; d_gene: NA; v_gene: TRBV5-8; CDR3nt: TGTGCCAGCAGCTTGTATCAGGGCTCCTACGAGCAGTACTTC; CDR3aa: CASSLYQGSYEQYF
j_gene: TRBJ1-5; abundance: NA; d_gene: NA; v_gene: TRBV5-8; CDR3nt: TGTGCCAGCAGCTTAAAGCCTACTCAGCCCCAGCATTTT; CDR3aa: CASSLKPTQPQHF
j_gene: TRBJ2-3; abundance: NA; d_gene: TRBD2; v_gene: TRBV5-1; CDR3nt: TGCGCCAGCAGCTTGGAGCGGGGGGGGACAGATACGCAGTATTTT; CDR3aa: CASSLERGGTDTQYF
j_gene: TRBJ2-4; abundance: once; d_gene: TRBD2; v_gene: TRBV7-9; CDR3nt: TGTACCAGCAGCCCGGGACTAGCGGAACTAGCCAAAAACATTCAGTACTTC; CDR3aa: CTSSPGLAELAKNIQYF
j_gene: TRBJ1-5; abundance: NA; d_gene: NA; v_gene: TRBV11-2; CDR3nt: TGTGCCAGCAGCTTAGCTCCCAGGGTTAGCAATCAGCCCCAGCATTTT; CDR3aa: CASSLAPRVSNQPQHF
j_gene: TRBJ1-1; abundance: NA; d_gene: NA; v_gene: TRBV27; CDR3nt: TGTGCCAGCACCAATCGGGGGGCGGGAGTTACTGAAGCTTTCTTT; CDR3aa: CASTNRGAGVTEAFF
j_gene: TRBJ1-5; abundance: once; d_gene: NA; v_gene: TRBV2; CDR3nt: TGTGCCAGCATCCAGGGGCCGATGGAGCCCCAGCATTTT; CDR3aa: CASIQGPMEPQHF
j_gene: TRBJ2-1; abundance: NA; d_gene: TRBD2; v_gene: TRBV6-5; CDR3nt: TGTGCCAGCAGTTCTAGCGGAGGACAGTTCTTC; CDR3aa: CASSSSGGQFF
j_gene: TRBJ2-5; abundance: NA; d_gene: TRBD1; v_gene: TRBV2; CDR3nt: TGTGCCAGCAGTGAGTCTAGGTCAGGGGGGACCCAGTACTTC; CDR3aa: CASSESRSGGTQYF
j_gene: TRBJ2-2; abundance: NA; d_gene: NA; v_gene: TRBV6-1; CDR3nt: TGTGCCAGCAGTCGTCGGGAAGGGACCGGGGAGCTGTTTTTT; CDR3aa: CASSRREGTGELFF
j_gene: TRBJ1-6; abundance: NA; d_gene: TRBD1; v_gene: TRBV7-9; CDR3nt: TGTGCCAGCAGCTTCCGGGACAGGGTTGATTCACCCCTCCACTTT; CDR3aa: CASSFRDRVDSPLHF
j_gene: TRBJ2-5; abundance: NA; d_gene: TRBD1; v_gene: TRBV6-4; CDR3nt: TGTGCCAGCAGTGACTCGGCAGGGGGGACCCAGTACTTC; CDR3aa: CASSDSAGGTQYF
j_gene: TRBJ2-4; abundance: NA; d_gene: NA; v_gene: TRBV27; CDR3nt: TGTGCCAGCAGTTTATACCCCTTGGGCAGGGGCAAAAACAGTCAGTACTTC; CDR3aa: CASSLYPLGRGKNSQYF
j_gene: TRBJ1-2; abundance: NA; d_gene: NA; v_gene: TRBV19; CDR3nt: TGTGCCAGTGCCGAGACAGCTAACTATGGCTACACCTTC; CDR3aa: CASAETANYGYTF
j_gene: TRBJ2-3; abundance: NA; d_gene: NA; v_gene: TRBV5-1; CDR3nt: TGCGCCAGCAGCTTGGCAGGCATAAGCACAGATACGCAGTATTTT; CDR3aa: CASSLAGISTDTQYF
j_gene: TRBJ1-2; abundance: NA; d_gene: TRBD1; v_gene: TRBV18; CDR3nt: TGTGCCAGCTCACGGACAGGCGCATCCTATGGCTACACCTTC; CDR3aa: CASSRTGASYGYTF
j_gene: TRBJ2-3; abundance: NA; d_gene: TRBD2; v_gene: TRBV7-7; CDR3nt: TGTGCTAGCAGTCGGACTAGCGGGCCCACAGATACGCAGTATTTT; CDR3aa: CASSRTSGPTDTQYF
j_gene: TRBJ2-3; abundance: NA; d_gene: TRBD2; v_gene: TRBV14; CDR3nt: TGTGCCAGCAGCCAAGTTGCGGGAGCAGATACGCAGTATTTT; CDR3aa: CASSQVAGADTQYF
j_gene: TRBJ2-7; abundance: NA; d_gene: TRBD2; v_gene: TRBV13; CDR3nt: TGTGCCAGCAGCCCTAAGGGTAGCGGGATTCTCGGCGAGCAGTACTTC; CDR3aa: CASSPKGSGILGEQYF
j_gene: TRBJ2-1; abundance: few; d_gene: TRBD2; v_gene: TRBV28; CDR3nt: TGTGCCAGCAGTTTATTCGCGGGAGGCTTGAACAATGAGCAGTTCTTC; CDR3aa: CASSLFAGGLNNEQFF
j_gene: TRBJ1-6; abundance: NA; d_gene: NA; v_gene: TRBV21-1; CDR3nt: TGTGCCAGCAGCCTGCGACTTACAGGGTTGGAAGGTAGAACCTATAATTCACCCCTCCACTTT; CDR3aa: CASSLRLTGLEGRTYNSPLHF
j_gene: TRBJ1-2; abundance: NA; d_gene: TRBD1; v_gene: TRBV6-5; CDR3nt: TGTGCCAGCAGTTACGCGGGACAGACATTATATGGCTACACCTTC; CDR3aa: CASSYAGQTLYGYTF
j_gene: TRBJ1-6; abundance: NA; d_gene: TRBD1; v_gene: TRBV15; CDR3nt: TGTGCCACCAGCAGATCACGGACAGGGGGCGATTACGGTAATTCACCCCTCCACTTT; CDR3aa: CATSRSRTGGDYGNSPLHF
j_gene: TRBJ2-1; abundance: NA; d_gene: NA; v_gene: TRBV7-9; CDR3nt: TGTTCCAGCAGCTTATTCGGCGCCAGGGGTAACAATGAGCAGTTCTTC; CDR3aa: CSSSLFGARGNNEQFF
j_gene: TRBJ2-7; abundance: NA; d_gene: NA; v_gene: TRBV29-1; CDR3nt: TGCAGCGTCTACAGGGCCCGGGGCGAGCAGTACTTC; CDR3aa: CSVYRARGEQYF
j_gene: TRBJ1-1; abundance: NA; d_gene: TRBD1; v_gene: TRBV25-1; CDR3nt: TGTGCCAGCAGTGGGACAGGGGGGATGAGGACTGAAGCTTTCTTT; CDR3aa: CASSGTGGMRTEAFF
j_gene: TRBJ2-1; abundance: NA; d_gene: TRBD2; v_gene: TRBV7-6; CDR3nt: TGTGCCAGCAGCCCTCTGGCTAGCGGGATTTACAATGAGCAGTTCTTC; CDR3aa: CASSPLASGIYNEQFF
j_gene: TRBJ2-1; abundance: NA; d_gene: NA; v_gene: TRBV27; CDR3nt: TGTGCCAGCAGTTCCCTCGGTAAGCGGAATGAGCAGTTCTTC; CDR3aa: CASSSLGKRNEQFF
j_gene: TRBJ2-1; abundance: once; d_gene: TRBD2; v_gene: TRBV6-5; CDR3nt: TGTGCCAGCAGTCGACTAGCGGGGTCCAATGAGCAGTTCTTC; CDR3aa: CASSRLAGSNEQFF
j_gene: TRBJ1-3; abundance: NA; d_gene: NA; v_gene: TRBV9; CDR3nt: TGTGCCAGCAGCCCTAACAGGGCCGGAAACACCATATATTTT; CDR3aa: CASSPNRAGNTIYF
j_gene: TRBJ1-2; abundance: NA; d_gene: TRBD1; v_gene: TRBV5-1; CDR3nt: TGCGCCAGCAGCCTCGACAGGGACGGGGTTAACTATGGCTACACCTTC; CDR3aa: CASSLDRDGVNYGYTF
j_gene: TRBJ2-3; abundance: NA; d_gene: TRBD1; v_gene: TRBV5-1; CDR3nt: TGCGCCAGCAGCCCGCGGACAGGGCCTGATGATACGCAGTATTTT; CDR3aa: CASSPRTGPDDTQYF
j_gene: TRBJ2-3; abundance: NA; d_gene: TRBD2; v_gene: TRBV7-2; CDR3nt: TGTGCCAGCAGCTTAGCGATACTAGCGGGGGGGCCCACAGATACGCAGTATTTT; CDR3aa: CASSLAILAGGPTDTQYF
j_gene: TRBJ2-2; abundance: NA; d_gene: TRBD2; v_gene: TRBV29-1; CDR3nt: TGCAGCGTGGGGAGGGTAGGGGAGCTGTTTTTT; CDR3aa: CSVGRVGELFF
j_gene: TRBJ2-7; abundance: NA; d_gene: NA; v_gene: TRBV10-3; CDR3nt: TGTGCCATCAGTGAGGAGACGGACTATCTGCAGTACTTC; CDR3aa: CAISEETDYLQYF
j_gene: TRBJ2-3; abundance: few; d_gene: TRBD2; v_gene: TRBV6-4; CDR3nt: TGTGCCAGCAGTGACGGGGGGGAAGGCACCGGGACTACCACAGATACGCAGTATTTT; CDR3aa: CASSDGGEGTGTTTDTQYF
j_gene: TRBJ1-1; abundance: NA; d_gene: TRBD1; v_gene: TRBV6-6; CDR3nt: TGTGCCAGCAGACGCGACGGGACAGGGAACACTGAAGCTTTCTTT; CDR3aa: CASRRDGTGNTEAFF
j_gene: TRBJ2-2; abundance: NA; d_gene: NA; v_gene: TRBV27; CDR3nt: TGTGCCAGCAGACCCGGGACTCTCCACACCGGGGAGCTGTTTTTT; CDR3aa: CASRPGTLHTGELFF
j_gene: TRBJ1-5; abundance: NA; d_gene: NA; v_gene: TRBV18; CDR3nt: TGTGCCAGCTCGTCACAGGCCTATAGCAATCAGCCCCAGCATTTT; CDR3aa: CASSSQAYSNQPQHF
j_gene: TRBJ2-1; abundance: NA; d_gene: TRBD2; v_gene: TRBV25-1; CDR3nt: TGTGCCAGCACGCTAGCGGGAGGGTTTAGGCAGTTCTTC; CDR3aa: CASTLAGGFRQFF
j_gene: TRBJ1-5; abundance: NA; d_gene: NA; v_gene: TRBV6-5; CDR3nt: TGTGCCAGCAGTTACCGGGGAGGCAATCAGCCCCAGCATTTT; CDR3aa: CASSYRGGNQPQHF
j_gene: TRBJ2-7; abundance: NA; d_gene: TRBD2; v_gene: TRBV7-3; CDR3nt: TGTGCCAGCAGCTTATTGGTAGCGGGAGACAACGAGCAGTACTTC; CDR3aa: CASSLLVAGDNEQYF
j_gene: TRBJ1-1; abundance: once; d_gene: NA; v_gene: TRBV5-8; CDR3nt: TGTGCCAGCAGCTCCAGGGCTTTCTTT; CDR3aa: CASSSRAFF
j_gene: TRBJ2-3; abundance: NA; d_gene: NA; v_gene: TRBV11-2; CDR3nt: TGTGCCAGCAGCTTAGGCGGGAAGACAGATACGCAGTATTTT; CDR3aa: CASSLGGKTDTQYF
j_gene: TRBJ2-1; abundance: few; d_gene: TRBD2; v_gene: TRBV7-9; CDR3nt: TGTGCCAGCAGCTTAGCGTGGGACCTACTAGCGGGAGAAGACAATGAGCAGTTCTTC; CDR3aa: CASSLAWDLLAGEDNEQFF
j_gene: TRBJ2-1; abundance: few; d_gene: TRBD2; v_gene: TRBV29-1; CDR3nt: TGCAGCGCGCAGGGCGGGAGCTCCTACAATGAGCAGTTCTTC; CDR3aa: CSAQGGSSYNEQFF
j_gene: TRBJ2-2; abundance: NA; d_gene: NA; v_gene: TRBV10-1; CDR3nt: TGCGCCAGCAAGTCAGGGGCGAACACCGGGGAGCTGTTTTTT; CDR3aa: CASKSGANTGELFF
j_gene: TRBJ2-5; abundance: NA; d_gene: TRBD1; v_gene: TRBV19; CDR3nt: TGTGCCAGTAGTCCGCCGGGACAGGGTTGGGAGACCCAGTACTTC; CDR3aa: CASSPPGQGWETQYF
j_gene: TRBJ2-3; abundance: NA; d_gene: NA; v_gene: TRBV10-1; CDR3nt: TGCGCCAGCAGTGAGGGCCGCGGAGGCGCAGATACGCAGTATTTT; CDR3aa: CASSEGRGGADTQYF
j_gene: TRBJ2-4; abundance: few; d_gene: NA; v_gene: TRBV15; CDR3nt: TGTGCCACCAGCAGAGCCAGGGGAGCCAAAAACATTCAGTACTTC; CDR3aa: CATSRARGAKNIQYF
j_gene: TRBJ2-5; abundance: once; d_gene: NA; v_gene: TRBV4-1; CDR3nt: TGCGCCAGCAGCCAAGGCGTGACACCCCCGACCCAGTACTTC; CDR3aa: CASSQGVTPPTQYF
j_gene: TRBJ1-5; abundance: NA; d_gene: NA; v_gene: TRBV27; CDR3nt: TGTGCCAGCAGTTCAAGACATGCCGAAGCCAGTCTTAGCAATCAGCCCCAGCATTTT; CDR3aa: CASSSRHAEASLSNQPQHF
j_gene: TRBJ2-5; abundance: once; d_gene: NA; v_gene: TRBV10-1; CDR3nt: TGCGCCAGCAGTGAGTCCGGAAGGGGAGGACAAGAGACCCAGTACTTC; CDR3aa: CASSESGRGGQETQYF
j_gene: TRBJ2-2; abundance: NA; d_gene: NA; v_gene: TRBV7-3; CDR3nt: TGTGCCAGCAGCTCGACGGGCGGGGAGCTGTTTTTT; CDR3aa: CASSSTGGELFF